These 8 T cell receptor beta chains were sequenced from one sample in a study of human T cells and chemical hapten exposure. TCRdb recomputed calls from the RACE reads with MiXCR, one row per CDR3 protein. The table records about 190,000 distinct CDR3 sequences, about 25% of them present only once. The time point denotes: patch test 3, about 24 weeks after DPC sensitization. Documented treatment: therapeutic diphenylcyclopropenone sensitization with weekly scalp DPC. Specimen: whole blood, collected in connection with sensitization to the hapten diphenylcyclopropenone (DPC). These receptors were taken from a woman in her thirties or forties with alopecia areata. Some clones in this sample may be carry-over from other donors' samples.

V is TRBV24-1 and J is TRBJ2-1; D may correspond to TRBD1 or TRBD2 (5 bases each). Trimming cost V 4 bases and J 4 bases, with 16 bases left between them. The germline CDR1 and CDR2 sequences are KGHDR and SFDVKD. This CDR3 has 16 residues. The CDR3 here is CATSDWGPEGYNEQFF. CDR3 bases: TGTGCCACCAGTGACTGGGGTCCTGAGGGGTACAATGAGCAGTTCTTC.

The chain has TRBV21-1 and TRBJ2-7; the listed D gene, TRBD1, was not tested against the DNA. TRBV21-1 has pseudogene status. CDR3 length: 18 amino acids. CDR3 loop: CASKGNHFRDRGKYEQYF. The CDR3 DNA reads as TGTGCCAGCAAAGGCAACCACTTCCGGGACAGGGGGAAGTACGAGCAGTACTTC.

This clonotype occurred a few times. The V and J genes are TRBV20-1 and TRBJ1-4, with no clear D. The CDR3 has 14 residues. V gave up 0 bases and J gave up 5 bases, with 10 bases separating them. Germline V gene lookup returns CDR1 DFQATT and CDR2 SNEGSKA (reference sequence). The CDR3 DNA sequence: TGCAGTGCTAGAGACCTTCAACAGAATGAAAAACTGTTTTTT. Translation: CSARDLQQNEKLFF.

This chain uses TRBV29-1 with TRBJ2-5; 8 bases line up with TRBD1. There are 13 residues in the CDR3. V lost 3 bases and J lost 5; bases outside the gene matches: 5. Germline CDR1 SQVTM, CDR2 ANQGSEA. The CDR3: CSVERQGWETQYF. The CDR3 nucleotides read TGCAGCGTTGAGAGACAGGGGTGGGAGACCCAGTACTTC.

This clonotype was observed a few times. V is TRBV29-1 and J is TRBJ2-6, with D hard to call. Trimming left V 3 bases short and J 0 bases short, with 3 bases between. Germline V lookup: CDR1 SQVTM, CDR2 ANQGSEA. This CDR3 region has 13 residues. The CDR3 region has the DNA TGCAGCGTTGACGTCTCTGGGGCCAACGTCCTGACTTTC. Its protein is CSVDVSGANVLTF.

This clonotype was detected only a few times. The DNA of the CDR3 is TGTGCCAGCAGTTCAACCGGGACAGGGTGGTACGAGCAGTACTTC. Amino acid sequence: CASSSTGTGWYEQYF. The chain combines TRBV27 with TRBJ2-7; 9 nucleotides align to TRBD1. Unmatched junction bases numbered 8, after V lost 4 bases and J lost 4 bases. This CDR3 comprises 15 residues. Germline-derived CDR1 and CDR2 are MNHEY and SMNVEV (reference sequence).

This clonotype was picked up many times. The chain carries TRBV10-3 and TRBJ2-2; weak D call: TRBD2 (6 bases). V dropped 11 bases and J dropped 1 base, with 20 bases sitting between them. The CDR3 has 16 amino acids. Looked up from germline, CDR1 is ENHRY and CDR2 is SYGVKD. CDR3 in amino acids: CAVPRDRGGNTGELFF. The CDR3 DNA reads as TGTGCCGTCCCGCGGGATCGGGGCGGGAACACCGGGGAGCTGTTTTTT.

This clonotype has a handful of counts. This chain connects TRBV28 to TRBJ2-3; TRBD2 matches 12 bases. The germline V gene has CDR1 MDHEN and CDR2 SYDVKM. The CDR3 runs 13 residues. V lost 10 bases to trimming and J lost 3 bases; unmatched junction nucleotides: 2. CDR3 sequence: CANGLAGTDTQYF. The CDR3 bases are TGTGCCAACGGACTAGCGGGGACAGATACGCAGTATTTT.